This T cell receptor (beta chain) was sequenced in a study of T-cell memory formation after mild COVID-19. From the 5' RACE reads, TCRdb called clonotypes with MiXCR, one entry per CDR3 protein. The table has 390,000 or so distinct CDR3 sequences, roughly 15% seen once; the top ten hold roughly 21%. Germline-derived CDR1 and CDR2 are SNHLY and FYNNEI. The CDR3 consists of 15 residues. V gave up 7 bases and J gave up 5 bases, with 20 bases separating them. This chain joins TRBV2 and TRBJ1-2, with D unclear. Specimen: PBMCs or a T cell subset sorted from them (not recorded which). The source of this sequence is a man younger than 30 who had mild COVID-19 (a few samples of this study predate the infection). Cell type and time point are not known. CDR3 sequence: CASTSPKDLAYGYTF. The CDR3 DNA reads as TGTGCCAGCACCAGTCCAAAGGACCTGGCATATGGCTACACCTTC.